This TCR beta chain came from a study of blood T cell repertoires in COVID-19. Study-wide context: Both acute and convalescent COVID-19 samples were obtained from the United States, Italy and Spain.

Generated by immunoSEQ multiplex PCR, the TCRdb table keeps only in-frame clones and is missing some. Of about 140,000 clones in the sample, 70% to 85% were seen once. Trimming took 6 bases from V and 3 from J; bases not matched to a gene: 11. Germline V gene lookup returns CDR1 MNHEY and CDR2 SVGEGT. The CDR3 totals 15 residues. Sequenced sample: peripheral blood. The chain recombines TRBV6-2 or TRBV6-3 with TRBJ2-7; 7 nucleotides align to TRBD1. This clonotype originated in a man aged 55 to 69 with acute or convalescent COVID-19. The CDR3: CASSRGQIANYEQYF. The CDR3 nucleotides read TGTGCCAGCAGCAGGGGACAGATTGCGAACTACGAGCAGTACTTC.